In its sample, the clone carrying this TCR beta chain is medium-sized. The antigen remains undetermined. Primers included in the PCR were 60 Vbeta and 13 Jbeta primers. TCRdb's copy holds only in-frame clones and misses some; the assay was immunoSEQ multiplex PCR. The data show some 96,000 clones, around 60% seen once. This sample is part of a study of cytomegalovirus exposure and HLA in healthy donors. Whole-study results and caveats: Presence/absence analyses rested on an assumption that sequencing depth was roughly uniform across donors.

V lost 6 bases, J lost 10 bases, and 16 bases lay in between. This CDR3 spans 14 amino acids. Per the germline V gene, CDR1 is SGHDN and CDR2 is FVKESK. This receptor was obtained from a man in his 60s in good health and CMV-seronegative. The sample comprised PBMCs. The V and J genes are TRBV14 and TRBJ1-6, with D perhaps matching TRBD1 (6 bases). CDR3 amino acids: CASRKGGARSPLHF. The CDR3 nucleotides are TGTGCCAGCAGAAAGGGGGGGGCCCGATCACCCCTCCACTTT.